Listed below are T cell receptor beta chains from one sample, sequenced in a study of response to subunit inactivated influenza vaccine. A single record per CDR3 protein comes from TCRdb applying MiXCR to the RT-PCR reads. The sample records hundreds of thousands of distinct CDR3 sequences, around 11% being singletons. The sample was also linked to a second study, of T cells expressing NK-cell markers.

This sample comprised PBMCs from blood, obtained on the day of vaccination. Receptors were obtained from a man aged 50 or older who received an inactivated influenza vaccine. Each CDR3 is given with its conserved first and last residue. Size is stated for part of the rows, as once, few or many counts, or as a class when the clone is expanded.

V	J	size	CDR3
TRBV7-7	TRBJ2-5	NA	CARGGHLSSGQETQYF
TRBV3-1	TRBJ2-7	NA	CASSQANLPKYF
TRBV7-2	TRBJ2-7	many	CASSLEGRRQYF
TRBV14	TRBJ1-1	few	CASSQDMGFTEAFF
TRBV18	TRBJ1-4	few	CASSPRALGDRATNEKLFF
TRBV29-1	TRBJ2-2	few	CSVADHLNTGELFF
TRBV4-3	TRBJ2-1	NA	CASSQSGAAEYILSYNEQFF
TRBV28	TRBJ2-1	many	CASGGGFEQFF
TRBV12-3/TRBV12-4	TRBJ2-3	few	CASSFRNGGSTDTQYF
TRBV10-3	TRBJ2-7	few	CAISEGGQRSYEQYF
TRBV12-3/TRBV12-4	TRBJ2-4	many	CASSTGFLQYF
TRBV12-3/TRBV12-4	TRBJ2-1	few	CASSLESSGKAEQFF
TRBV4-2	TRBJ2-7	NA	CASSQEAREGYEQYF
TRBV7-2	TRBJ2-1	few	CASSLVGGSQQFF
TRBV3-1	TRBJ2-5	few	CASSQESGTQYF
TRBV12-3/TRBV12-4	TRBJ2-5	NA	CASSARRLAQYF
TRBV11-2	TRBJ2-1	NA	CASSLSGGGRNEQFF
TRBV12-3/TRBV12-4	TRBJ1-4	NA	CASRLGRLEKLFF
TRBV29-1	TRBJ2-7	NA	CSVGGRGEGEQYF
TRBV7-6	TRBJ2-7	NA	CASSSLGRFPEQYF
TRBV6-4	TRBJ2-7	few	CASSDMGLAETYEQYF
TRBV28	TRBJ2-2	NA	CASKDRGNTGELFF
TRBV5-1	TRBJ2-1	many	CASSDQYNEQFF
TRBV6-2/TRBV6-3	TRBJ2-3	NA	CASSYSMGTRSTDTQYF
TRBV10-3	TRBJ2-7	NA	CAISESRAGGPREQYF
TRBV7-2	TRBJ2-1	many	CASSTASGGPPNEQFF
TRBV5-1	TRBJ1-6	many	CASSPGTGGNSPLHF
TRBV30	TRBJ2-1	few	CAWRDRAGVGYNEQFF
TRBV25-1	TRBJ2-3	few	CASSVSLADTQYF
TRBV6-1	TRBJ1-6	NA	CASSKTGWGLNSPLHF
TRBV7-3	TRBJ2-6	few	CASSPEGGIKRANVLTF
TRBV6-5	TRBJ2-5	NA	CASSYGLIETQYF
TRBV6-5	TRBJ2-1	few	CASSYSGAHNEQFF
TRBV7-9	TRBJ2-1	NA	CASSSGQGSPWYNEQFF
TRBV7-2	TRBJ2-1	many	CASSHGGYNEQFF
TRBV27	TRBJ2-7	NA	CASSLNAGGFYEQYF
TRBV28	TRBJ2-1	few	CASSLRGDGNNEQFF
TRBV7-2	TRBJ2-7	few	CASSQGLAGVEQYF
TRBV10-3	TRBJ2-7	many	CAISETGTAYEQYF
TRBV6-6	TRBJ2-7	NA	CATADVNEQYF
TRBV29-1	TRBJ2-7	NA	CSVSPTTSSAQYF
TRBV12-3/TRBV12-4	TRBJ1-5	few	CASSLEQRMPQHF
TRBV30	TRBJ2-1	few	CAWGAVPRRDEQFF
TRBV29-1	TRBJ2-1	NA	CSVGTSGSSYNEQFF
TRBV27	TRBJ2-1	few	CASSYTVSYNEQFF
TRBV5-1	TRBJ1-2	NA	CASSDTLTGAVGYTF
TRBV10-3	TRBJ2-3	NA	CASSGPGGEVTDTQYF
TRBV2	TRBJ1-5	NA	CASSEMDRDNQPQHF
TRBV7-9	TRBJ2-1	NA	CASSAQGPEEQFF
TRBV3-1	TRBJ2-7	NA	CAILPAVGYEQYF
TRBV20-1	TRBJ2-3	many	CSARDLRAVSTDTQYF
TRBV12-3/TRBV12-4	TRBJ2-1	NA	CASRTGLAGMYNEQFF
TRBV24-1	TRBJ2-1	few	CATSDGGSGTYNEQFF
TRBV5-1	TRBJ2-7	few	CASSPPRGGLFEQYF
TRBV4-3	TRBJ2-5	NA	CASSQDVGADETQYF
TRBV4-2	TRBJ1-6	NA	CASSHGRGNSPLHF
TRBV15	TRBJ2-1	many	CATSKGSNEQFF
TRBV10-3	TRBJ2-7	few	CAISDSRTSGSYEQYF
TRBV20-1	TRBJ2-7	NA	CSARSGEQYF
TRBV19	TRBJ2-6	NA	CASTPYGGSGANVLTF